This TCR beta chain derives from a study of blood T cell repertoires in COVID-19. About the study: The cDNA or gDNA used as material had been derived from T cells, B-cell-depleted T cells, or PBMCs.

Generated by immunoSEQ multiplex PCR, the TCRdb table keeps only in-frame clones and is missing some. The table lists about 290,000 clones, around four fifths of them singletons. Sequenced: peripheral blood. The TCR originated in a woman between 50 and 59 years old with active or convalescent COVID-19.

CDR3 sequence: CASSKEVGARSTDTQYF. Here the CDR3 DNA reads TGTGCCAGCAGCAAAGAGGTTGGAGCGAGAAGCACAGATACGCAGTATTTT. The chain recombines TRBV21-1 with TRBJ2-3; TRBD2 reflects the table's D call only, with no check against the DNA. TRBV21-1 is shown as a pseudogene. This CDR3 has 17 amino acids.